The entry below gives a single T cell receptor (beta chain) sequence along with its context. The antigen is not known. With 4 bases removed from V and 8 bases from J, the gap between germline ends came to 8 bases. Germline CDR1 SNHLY, CDR2 FYNNEI. CDR3 length equals 11 residues. Treatment here: oral pan-JAK inhibitor, 5-10 mg twice daily. This specimen belongs to a study of CD8+ T cells in alopecia areata. About the study: It was 6 to 18 months of tofacitinib, and then there were 6 months off drug.

General study points: Because one nonresponder was included, the link of baseline CD8+ expansion to response is considered uncertain. Lesional scalp, notably in alopecia totalis/universalis, had clonality above that of normal scalp.

Following extraction, RNA underwent reverse transcription to cDNA, which served as the sequencing template. The repertoire was sequenced with immunoSEQ multiplex PCR; TCRdb's copy has only in-frame clones and lacks some. The data contain some 170,000 clones, roughly 58% of them singletons. This sequence joins TRBV2 and TRBJ1-1; no definite D call. The TCR was taken from a human donor with alopecia areata. Material: CD4+ T cells sorted from blood, obtained around week 55, from a patient treated with tofacitinib. Here the CDR3 DNA reads TGTGCCAGCAGTGTAACATACGAAGCTTTCTTT. Residues: CASSVTYEAFF.